Listed below are T cell receptor beta chains from one sample, sequenced in a study of T cell changes during pregnancy in multiple sclerosis. Measured with immunoSEQ multiplex PCR; TCRdb has only the in-frame clones, and not every one. Among some 20,000 clones listed, around nine tenths were seen once. This specimen was CD4+ T cells from peripheral blood mononuclear cells, taken in the first trimester of pregnancy. The origin of the receptors is a female donor in good health, enrolled as a control in a pregnancy study. Both conserved end residues are trimmed from each CDR3. Clone size is not always given. Where it is, it says once, few, many or a class for expanded clones.

J gene,clone size,V gene,CDR3 length,CDR3 protein
TRBJ1-2,-,TRBV5-4,13,ASSLVAGNNYGYT
TRBJ2-2,-,TRBV4-3,17,ASSRTGTSGFANTGELF
TRBJ1-1,-,TRBV5-1,12,ASSQKTVNTEAF
TRBJ2-5,-,TRBV15,11,ATSRDPGETQY
TRBJ2-2,-,TRBV5-1,13,ASSLSRREAGELF
TRBJ1-1,-,TRBV18,12,ASSRLGANTEAF
TRBJ2-2,-,TRBV7-2,12,ASSLLKNTGELF
TRBJ2-3,-,TRBV9,13,ASSVEAGRFDTQY
TRBJ1-4,-,TRBV15,12,ATSRGDRGEKLF
TRBJ1-1,-,TRBV13,11,ASSFTGATEAF
TRBJ1-2,-,TRBV4-2,10,ASSHGWNGYT
TRBJ2-2,-,TRBV18,10,ASSPRLGELF
TRBJ2-7,-,TRBV5-1,13,ASSLAGTGSYEQY
TRBJ2-1,-,TRBV14,14,ASSRRTSDSYNEQF
TRBJ2-1,-,TRBV15,12,ATSGDRGPNEQF
TRBJ1-5,-,TRBV6-6,11,ASSGTGRQPQH
TRBJ2-7,-,TRBV7-2,12,ASSLGGQGPEQY
TRBJ1-1,once,TRBV11-2,10,ATLQGSKEAF
TRBJ1-1,-,TRBV29-1,13,SVVGGPGQGAEAF
TRBJ2-1,-,TRBV6-5,13,ASSVDRSSYNEQF
TRBJ1-3,-,TRBV5-4,15,ASSLEGGDSSGNTIY
TRBJ2-1,-,TRBV7-8,11,ASSGTGYNEQF
TRBJ2-5,-,TRBV27,13,ASSTLGANQETQY
TRBJ2-2,-,TRBV9,15,ASSVEASGANTGELF
TRBJ1-3,once,TRBV25-1,13,ASRNRGGNGNTIY
TRBJ1-5,-,TRBV6-1,13,ASSESGGPNQPQH
TRBJ2-2,-,TRBV18,14,ASSPRQGADTGELF
TRBJ1-4,-,TRBV18,14,ASSPLPTGVTEKLF
TRBJ1-1,-,TRBV10-3,9,ATTGTGEAF
TRBJ2-1,-,TRBV15,15,ATSRDNLASGGNEQF
TRBJ2-2,-,TRBV7-2,13,ASSHSQGVGGELF
TRBJ2-1,-,TRBV19,10,ASSIPGNEQF
TRBJ2-7,-,TRBV21-1,13,ASSKRVRESYEQY
TRBJ2-2,once,TRBV25-1,16,ASSEPIGRGPGTGELF
TRBJ2-1,-,TRBV27,16,ASTLRPQLAGERNEQF
TRBJ1-4,-,TRBV5-4,14,ASSVDSPTTNEKLF
TRBJ1-5,once,TRBV7-2,12,ASSLWTGDQPQH
TRBJ2-7,-,TRBV4-1,11,ASSQGETYEQY
TRBJ1-5,-,TRBV18,11,ASSPSSVQPQH
TRBJ1-3,once,TRBV5-6,14,ASSALTGVPGNTIY
TRBJ1-1,few,TRBV4-1,13,ASSQARLTNTEAF
TRBJ2-7,-,TRBV30,11,AWREGPSGEQY
TRBJ1-6,few,TRBV6-5,12,ASSYLDTRSPLH
TRBJ1-2,once,TRBV4-2,11,ASSQDPGAGYT
TRBJ2-1,-,TRBV18,15,ASSPGLAGVGWYEQF
TRBJ2-5,-,TRBV9,13,ASSPRDSLQETQY
TRBJ2-1,-,TRBV18,13,ASSQSGSSFNEQF
TRBJ2-7,-,TRBV6-1,14,ASSAQPLAEIKEQY